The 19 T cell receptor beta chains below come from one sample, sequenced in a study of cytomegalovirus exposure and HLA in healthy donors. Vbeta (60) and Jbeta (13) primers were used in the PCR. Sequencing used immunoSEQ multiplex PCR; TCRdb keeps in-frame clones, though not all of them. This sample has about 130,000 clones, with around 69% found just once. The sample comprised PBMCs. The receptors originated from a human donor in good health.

The CDR3 DNA reads TGCGCCAGCAGCCCACAGGTAATAAGCTCCTACGAGCAGTACTTC. Translated, it gives CASSPQVISSYEQYF. This sequence joins TRBV5-1 and TRBJ2-7; tentatively, D is TRBD1 (5 bases). V was pared by 4 bases and J by 0 bases, with 14 bases between. CDR1 and CDR2 (germline): SGHRS, YFSETQ. The CDR3 is 15 amino acids.

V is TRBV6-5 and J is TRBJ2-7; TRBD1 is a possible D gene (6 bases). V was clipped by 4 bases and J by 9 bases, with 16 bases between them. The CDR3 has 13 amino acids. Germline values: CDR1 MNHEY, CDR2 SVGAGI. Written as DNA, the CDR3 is TGTGCCAGCAGTTCAGATACAGGGCGTCGGCAGTACTTC. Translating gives CASSSDTGRRQYF.

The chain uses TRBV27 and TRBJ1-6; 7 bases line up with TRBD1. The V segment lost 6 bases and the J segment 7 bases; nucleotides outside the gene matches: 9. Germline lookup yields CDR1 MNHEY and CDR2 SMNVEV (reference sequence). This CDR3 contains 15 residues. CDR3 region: CASSQDRVSNSPLHF. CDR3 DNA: TGTGCCAGCAGCCAAGACAGGGTTTCCAATTCACCCCTCCACTTT.

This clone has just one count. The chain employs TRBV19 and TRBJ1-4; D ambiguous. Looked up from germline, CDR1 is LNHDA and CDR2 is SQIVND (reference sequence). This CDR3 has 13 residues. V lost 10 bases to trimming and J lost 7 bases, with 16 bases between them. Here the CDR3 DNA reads TGTGCCACTCGACGAGGGTGGGGTGAAAAACTGTTTTTT. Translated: CATRRGWGEKLFF.

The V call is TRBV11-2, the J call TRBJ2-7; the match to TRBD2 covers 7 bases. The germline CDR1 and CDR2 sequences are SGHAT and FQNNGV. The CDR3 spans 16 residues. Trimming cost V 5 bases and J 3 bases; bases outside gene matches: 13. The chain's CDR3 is CASSRTSDPEHYEQYF. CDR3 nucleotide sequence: TGTGCCAGCAGCCGGACTAGTGACCCGGAGCACTACGAGCAGTACTTC.

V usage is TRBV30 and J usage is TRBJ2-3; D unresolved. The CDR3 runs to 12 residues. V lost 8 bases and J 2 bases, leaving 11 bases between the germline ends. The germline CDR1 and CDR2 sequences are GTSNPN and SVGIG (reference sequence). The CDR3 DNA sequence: TGTGCCGGAAAGAGGTTCACAGATACGCAGTATTTT. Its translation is CAGKRFTDTQYF. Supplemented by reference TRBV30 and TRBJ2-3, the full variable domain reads SQTIHQWPATLVQPVGSPLSLECTVEGTSNPNLYWYRQAAGRGLQLLFYSVGIGQISSEVPQNLSASRPQDRQFILSSKKLLLSDSGFYLCAGKRFTDTQYFGPGTRLTVL.

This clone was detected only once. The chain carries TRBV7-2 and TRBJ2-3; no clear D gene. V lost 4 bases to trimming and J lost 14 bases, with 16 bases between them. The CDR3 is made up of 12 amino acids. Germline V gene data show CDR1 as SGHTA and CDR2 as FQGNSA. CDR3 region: CASSSKVDGLYF. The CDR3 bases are TGTGCCAGCAGCTCAAAAGTTGATGGCCTGTATTTT.

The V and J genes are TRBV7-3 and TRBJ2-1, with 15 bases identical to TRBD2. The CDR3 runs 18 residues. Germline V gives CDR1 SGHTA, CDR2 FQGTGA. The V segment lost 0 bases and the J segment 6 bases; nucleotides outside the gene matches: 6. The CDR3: CASSLTGLAGGLGNEQFF. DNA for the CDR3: TGTGCCAGCAGCTTAACAGGACTAGCGGGAGGGCTAGGCAATGAGCAGTTCTTC. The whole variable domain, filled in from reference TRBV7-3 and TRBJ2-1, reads GAGVSQTPSNKVTEKGKYVELRCDPISGHTALYWYRQSLGQGPEFLIYFQGTGAADDSGLPNDRFFAVRPEGSVSTLKIQRTERGDSAVYLCASSLTGLAGGLGNEQFFGPGTRLTVL.

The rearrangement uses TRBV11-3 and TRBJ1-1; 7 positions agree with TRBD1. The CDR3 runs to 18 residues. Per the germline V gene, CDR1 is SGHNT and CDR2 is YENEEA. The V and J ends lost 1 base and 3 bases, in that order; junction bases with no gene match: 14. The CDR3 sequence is CASSLAPPPPGGYTEAFF. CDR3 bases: TGTGCCAGCAGCTTAGCCCCTCCCCCCCCAGGGGGTTACACTGAAGCTTTCTTT.

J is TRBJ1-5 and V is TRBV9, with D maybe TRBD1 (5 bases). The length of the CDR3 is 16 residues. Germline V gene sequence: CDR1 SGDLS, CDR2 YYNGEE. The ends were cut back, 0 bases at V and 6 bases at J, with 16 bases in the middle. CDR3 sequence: CASSVARGHPCQPQHF. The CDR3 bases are TGTGCCAGCAGCGTAGCTAGGGGTCACCCGTGTCAGCCCCAGCATTTT.

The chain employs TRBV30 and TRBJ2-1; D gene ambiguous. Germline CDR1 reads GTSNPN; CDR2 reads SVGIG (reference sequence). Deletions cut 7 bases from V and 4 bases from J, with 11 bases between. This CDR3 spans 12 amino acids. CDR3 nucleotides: TGTGCCTACCGAAGTCGGTACAATGAGCAGTTCTTC. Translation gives CAYRSRYNEQFF.

The CDR3 DNA reads as TGTGCCAGCAGCTTAGACGCCAGCTACGAGCAGTACTTC. The encoded protein is CASSLDASYEQYF. The chain carries TRBV7-9 and TRBJ2-7; no reliable D call. Germline CDR1 and CDR2: SEHNR and FQNEAQ (reference sequence). The length of the CDR3 is 13 residues. Trimming left V 1 base short and J 3 bases short, with 7 bases between.

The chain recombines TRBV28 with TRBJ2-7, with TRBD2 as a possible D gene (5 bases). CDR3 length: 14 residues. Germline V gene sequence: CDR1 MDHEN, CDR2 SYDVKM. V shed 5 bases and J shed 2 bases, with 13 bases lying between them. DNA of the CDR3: TGTGCCAGCAGTGCTGGCGGGTTGACCTACGAGCAGTACTTC. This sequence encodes CASSAGGLTYEQYF.

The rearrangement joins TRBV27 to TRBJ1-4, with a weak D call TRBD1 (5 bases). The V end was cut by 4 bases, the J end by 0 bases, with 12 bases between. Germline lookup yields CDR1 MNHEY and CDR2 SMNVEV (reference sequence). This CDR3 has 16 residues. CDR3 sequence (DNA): TGTGCCAGCAGTTCCCTCACAGGTGCAACTAATGAAAAACTGTTTTTT. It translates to CASSSLTGATNEKLFF.

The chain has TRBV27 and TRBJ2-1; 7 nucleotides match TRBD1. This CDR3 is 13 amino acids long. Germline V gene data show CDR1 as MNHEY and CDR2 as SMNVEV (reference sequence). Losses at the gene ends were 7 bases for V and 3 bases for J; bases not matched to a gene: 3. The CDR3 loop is CASMGQNYNEQFF. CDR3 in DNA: TGTGCCAGCATGGGACAGAACTACAATGAGCAGTTCTTC.

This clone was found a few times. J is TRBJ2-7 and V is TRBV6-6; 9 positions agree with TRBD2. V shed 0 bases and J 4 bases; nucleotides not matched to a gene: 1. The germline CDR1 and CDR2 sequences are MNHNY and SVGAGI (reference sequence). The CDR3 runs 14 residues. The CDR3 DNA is TGTGCCAGCAGTTACTCTAGCGGGGGTTACGAGCAGTACTTC. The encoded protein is CASSYSSGGYEQYF.

The CDR3 loop reads CASSQTGTPYNEQFF. As DNA, the CDR3 is TGTGCCAGCAGTCAAACCGGGACTCCTTACAATGAGCAGTTCTTC. J is TRBJ2-1 and V is TRBV28, with a tentative D call TRBD2 (6 bases). Per the germline V gene, CDR1 is MDHEN and CDR2 is SYDVKM. Trimming removed 5 bases at V and 4 bases at J, with 15 bases between. The CDR3 contains 15 residues.

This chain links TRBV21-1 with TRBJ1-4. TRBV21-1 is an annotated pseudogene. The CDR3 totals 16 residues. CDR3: CASSNPVLGGNEKLFF. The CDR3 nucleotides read TGTGCCAGCAGCAACCCCGTCTTGGGGGGTAATGAAAAACTGTTTTTT.

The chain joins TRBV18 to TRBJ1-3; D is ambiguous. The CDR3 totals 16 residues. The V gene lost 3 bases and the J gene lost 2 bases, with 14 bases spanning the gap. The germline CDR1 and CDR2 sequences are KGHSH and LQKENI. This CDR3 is CASSPLGEGTGNTIYF. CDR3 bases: TGTGCCAGCTCACCCCTCGGGGAAGGCACTGGAAACACCATATATTTT. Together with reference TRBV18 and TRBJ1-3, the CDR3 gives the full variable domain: NAGVMQNPRHLVRRRGQEARLRCSPMKGHSHVYWYRQLPEEGLKFMVYLQKENIIDESGMPKERFSAEFPKEGPSILRIQQVVRGDSAAYFCASSPLGEGTGNTIYFGEGSWLTVV.